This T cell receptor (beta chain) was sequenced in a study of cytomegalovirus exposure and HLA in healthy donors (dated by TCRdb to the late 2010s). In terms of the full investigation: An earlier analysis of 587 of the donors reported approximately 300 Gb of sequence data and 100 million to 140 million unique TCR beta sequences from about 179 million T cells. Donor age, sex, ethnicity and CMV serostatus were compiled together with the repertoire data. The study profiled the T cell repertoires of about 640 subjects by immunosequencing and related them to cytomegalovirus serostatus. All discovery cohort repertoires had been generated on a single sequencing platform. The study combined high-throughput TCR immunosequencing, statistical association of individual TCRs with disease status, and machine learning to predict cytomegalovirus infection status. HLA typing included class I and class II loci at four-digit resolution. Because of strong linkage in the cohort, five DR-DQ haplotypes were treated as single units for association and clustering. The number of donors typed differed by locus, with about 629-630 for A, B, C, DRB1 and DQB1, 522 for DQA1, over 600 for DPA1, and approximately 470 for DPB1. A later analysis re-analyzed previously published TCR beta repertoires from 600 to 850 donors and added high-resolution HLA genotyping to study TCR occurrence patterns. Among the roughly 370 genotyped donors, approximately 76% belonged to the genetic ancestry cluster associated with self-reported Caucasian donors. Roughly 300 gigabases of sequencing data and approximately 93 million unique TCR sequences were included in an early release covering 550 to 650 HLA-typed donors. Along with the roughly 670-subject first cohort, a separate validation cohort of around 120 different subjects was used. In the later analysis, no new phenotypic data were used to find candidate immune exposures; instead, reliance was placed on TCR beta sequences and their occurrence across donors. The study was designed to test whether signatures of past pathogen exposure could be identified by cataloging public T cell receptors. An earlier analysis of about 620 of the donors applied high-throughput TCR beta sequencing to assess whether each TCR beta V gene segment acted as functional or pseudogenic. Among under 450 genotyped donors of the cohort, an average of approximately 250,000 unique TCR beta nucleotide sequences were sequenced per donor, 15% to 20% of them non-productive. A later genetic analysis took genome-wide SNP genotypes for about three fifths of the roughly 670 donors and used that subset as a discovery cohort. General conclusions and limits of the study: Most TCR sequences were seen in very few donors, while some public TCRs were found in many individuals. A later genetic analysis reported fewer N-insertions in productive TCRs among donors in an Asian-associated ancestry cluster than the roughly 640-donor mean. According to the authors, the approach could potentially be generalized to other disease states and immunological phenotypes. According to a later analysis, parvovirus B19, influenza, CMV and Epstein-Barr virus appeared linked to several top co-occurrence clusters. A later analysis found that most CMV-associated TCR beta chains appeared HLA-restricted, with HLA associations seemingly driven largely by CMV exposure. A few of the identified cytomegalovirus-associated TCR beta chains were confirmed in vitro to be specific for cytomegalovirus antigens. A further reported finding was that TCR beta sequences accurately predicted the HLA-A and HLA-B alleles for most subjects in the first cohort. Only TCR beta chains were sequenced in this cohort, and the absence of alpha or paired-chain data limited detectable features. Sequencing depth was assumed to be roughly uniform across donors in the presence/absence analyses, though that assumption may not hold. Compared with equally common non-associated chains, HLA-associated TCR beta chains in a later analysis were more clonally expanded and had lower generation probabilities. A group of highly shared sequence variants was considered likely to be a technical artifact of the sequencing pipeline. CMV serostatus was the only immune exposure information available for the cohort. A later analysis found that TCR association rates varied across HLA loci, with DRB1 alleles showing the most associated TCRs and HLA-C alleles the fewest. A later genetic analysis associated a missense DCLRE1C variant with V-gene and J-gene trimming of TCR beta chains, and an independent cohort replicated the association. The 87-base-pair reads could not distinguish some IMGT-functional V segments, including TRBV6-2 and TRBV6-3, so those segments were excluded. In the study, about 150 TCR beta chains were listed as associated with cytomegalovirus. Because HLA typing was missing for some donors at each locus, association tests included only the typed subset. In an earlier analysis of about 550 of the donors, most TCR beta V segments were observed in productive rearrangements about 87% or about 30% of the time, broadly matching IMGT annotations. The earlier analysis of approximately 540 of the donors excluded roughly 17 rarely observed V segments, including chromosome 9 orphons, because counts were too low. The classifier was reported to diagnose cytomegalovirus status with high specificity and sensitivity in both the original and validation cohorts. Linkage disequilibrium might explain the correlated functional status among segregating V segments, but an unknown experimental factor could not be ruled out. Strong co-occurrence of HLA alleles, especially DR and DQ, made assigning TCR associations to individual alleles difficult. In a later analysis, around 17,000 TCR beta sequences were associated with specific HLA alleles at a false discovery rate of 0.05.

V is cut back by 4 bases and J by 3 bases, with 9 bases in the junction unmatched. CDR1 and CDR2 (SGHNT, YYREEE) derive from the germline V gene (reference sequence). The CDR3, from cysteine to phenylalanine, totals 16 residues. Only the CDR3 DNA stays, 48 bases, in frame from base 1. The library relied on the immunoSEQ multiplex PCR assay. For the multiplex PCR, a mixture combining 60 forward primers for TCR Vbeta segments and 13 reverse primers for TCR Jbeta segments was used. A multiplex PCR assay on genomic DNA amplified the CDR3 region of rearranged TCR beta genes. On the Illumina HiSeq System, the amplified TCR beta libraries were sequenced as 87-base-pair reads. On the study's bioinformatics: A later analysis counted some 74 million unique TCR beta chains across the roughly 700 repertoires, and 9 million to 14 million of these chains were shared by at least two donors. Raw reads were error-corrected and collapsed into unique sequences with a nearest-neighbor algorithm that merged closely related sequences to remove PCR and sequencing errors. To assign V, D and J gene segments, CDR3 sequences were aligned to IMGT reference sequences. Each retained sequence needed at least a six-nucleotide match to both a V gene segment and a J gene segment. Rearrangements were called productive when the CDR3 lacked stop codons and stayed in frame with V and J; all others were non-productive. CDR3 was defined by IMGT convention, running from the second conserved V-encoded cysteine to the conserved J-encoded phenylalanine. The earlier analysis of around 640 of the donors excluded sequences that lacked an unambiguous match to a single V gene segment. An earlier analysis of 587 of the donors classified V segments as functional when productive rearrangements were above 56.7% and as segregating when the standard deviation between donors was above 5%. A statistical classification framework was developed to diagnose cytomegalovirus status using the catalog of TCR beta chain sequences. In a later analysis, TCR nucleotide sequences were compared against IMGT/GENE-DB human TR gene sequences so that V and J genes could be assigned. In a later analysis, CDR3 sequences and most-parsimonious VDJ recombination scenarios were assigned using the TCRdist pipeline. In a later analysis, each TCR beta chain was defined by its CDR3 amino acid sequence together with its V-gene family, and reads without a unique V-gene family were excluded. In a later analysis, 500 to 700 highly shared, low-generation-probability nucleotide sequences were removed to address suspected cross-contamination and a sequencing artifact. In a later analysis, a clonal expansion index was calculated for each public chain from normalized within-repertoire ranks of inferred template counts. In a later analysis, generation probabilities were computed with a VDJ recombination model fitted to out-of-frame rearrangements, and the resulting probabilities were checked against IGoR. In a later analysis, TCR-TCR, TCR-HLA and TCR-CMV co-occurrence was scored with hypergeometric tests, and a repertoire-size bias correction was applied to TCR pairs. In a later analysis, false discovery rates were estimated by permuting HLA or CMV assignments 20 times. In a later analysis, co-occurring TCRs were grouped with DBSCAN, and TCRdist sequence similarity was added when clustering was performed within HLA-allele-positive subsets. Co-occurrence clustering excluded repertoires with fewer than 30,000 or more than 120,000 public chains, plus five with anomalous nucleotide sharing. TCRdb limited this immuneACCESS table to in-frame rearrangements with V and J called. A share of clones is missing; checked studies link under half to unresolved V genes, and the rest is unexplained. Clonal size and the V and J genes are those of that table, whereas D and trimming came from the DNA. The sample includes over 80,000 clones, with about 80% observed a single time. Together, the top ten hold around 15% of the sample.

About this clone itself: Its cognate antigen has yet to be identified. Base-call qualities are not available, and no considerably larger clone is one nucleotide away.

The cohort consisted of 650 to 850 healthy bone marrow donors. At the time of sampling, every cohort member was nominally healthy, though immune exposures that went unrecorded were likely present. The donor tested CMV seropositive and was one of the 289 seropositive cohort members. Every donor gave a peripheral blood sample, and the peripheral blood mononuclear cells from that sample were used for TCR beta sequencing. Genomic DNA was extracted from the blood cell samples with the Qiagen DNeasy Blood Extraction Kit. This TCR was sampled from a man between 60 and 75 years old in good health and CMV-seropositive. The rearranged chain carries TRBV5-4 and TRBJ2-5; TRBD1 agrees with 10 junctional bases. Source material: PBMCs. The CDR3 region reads CASSLSGQGSKETQYF. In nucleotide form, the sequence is TGTGCCAGCAGCCTATCGGGACAGGGGTCTAAAGAGACCCAGTACTTC. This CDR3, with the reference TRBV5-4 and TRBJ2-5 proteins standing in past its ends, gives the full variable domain ETGVTQSPTHLIKTRGQQVTLRCSSQSGHNTVSWYQQALGQGPQFIFQYYREEENGRGNFPPRFSGLQFPNYSSELNVNALELDDSALYLCASSLSGQGSKETQYFGPGTRLLVL.